This TCR beta chain stems from a study of a mutant IDH1 vaccine in newly diagnosed glioma (dated by TCRdb to the early 2020s). Broadly, across the study: Vaccination was initiated 4-6 weeks after radiotherapy alone, or concurrently with temozolomide cycles in the chemotherapy-containing groups. Of the 32 patients who were treated, approximately 62% were male and approximately 38% were female, and the mean age was around 41 years. Prior to enrollment, standard therapy consisting of radiotherapy alone, temozolomide alone, or radiochemotherapy with temozolomide had been administered to patients, with the combination being received by most patients. The week-35 safety follow-up was designated visit V12, and the week-47 end of study was designated visit V13. Six visits were used for peripheral blood collection: V03 (baseline), V05, V07, V10, V12 and V13. For exploratory analyses, longitudinal TCRB deep sequencing was carried out in roughly 23 treated patients wherever samples were available.

A remark on this clone: It has no known antigen specificity. No base quality values were provided; no much bigger clone lies one nucleotide off.

The study at large found these results: Across multiple MHC alleles, vaccine-induced immune responses were seen in more than 90% of patients. The authors noted that analyses of patient blood samples could not be reproduced because of sample limitations. Selection of PBMC samples for TCRB deep sequencing was based on availability. Pseudoprogression seemed to be unrelated to changes in the top peripheral T cell clonotypes found by TCRB sequencing.

Libraries were built with the immunoSEQ multiplex PCR assay. Rearranged TCR beta chain sequences were amplified with the hsTCRB Kit following the manufacturer's protocol. TCRB libraries were sequenced on an Illumina MiSeq. Per the authors' processing: Demultiplexing, trimming and gene mapping were performed with the kit vendor's proprietary platform. In its TCRdb copy, this immuneACCESS table keeps in-frame sequences only and misses some clones. Where compared with another copy, unresolved V genes explain less than half of these, and the others have no known cause. V and J calls and clone size are those listed in that table; D and trimming were worked out from the DNA. Across this sample there are about 13,000 clones, with around 81% seen only once. Less than 5% of the sample rests with the top ten. CDR1 and CDR2 are drawn from the germline V gene: SGDLS, YYNGEE. Including cysteine and phenylalanine, the CDR3 has 15 amino acids. CDR3 DNA is the only sequence kept; it has 45 bases, read in frame from the first base. Trimming removed 1 base from V and 3 bases from J; the gene matches leave 7 bases unexplained.

What the time point label conveys for this sample: week 47, end of study. A 20-mer mutant IDH1 peptide at 300 micrograms in Montanide made up each vaccine dose, which was injected subcutaneously together with topical imiquimod. Eight vaccinations were administered to patients in weeks 1, 3, 5, 7, 11, 15, 19 and 23, corresponding to visits V03 through V10. The donors had newly diagnosed IDH1-mutant astrocytomas of WHO grade 3 or 4 that showed loss of nuclear ATRX. The samples were drawn from NOA16, a multicentre, single-arm, open-label phase I trial in Germany that tested a mutant IDH1 peptide vaccine in humans for the first time. Genomic DNA for TCRB sequencing was isolated from EDTA blood with the DNeasy Blood and Tissue Kit.

The sample here was PBMCs, taken from a glioma patient whose treatment included an IDH1 peptide vaccine. The V and J genes are TRBV9 and TRBJ2-7; 7 nucleotides in the junction match TRBD2. The clonotype comes from a woman aged 35 to 49 with glioma. The CDR3 in this case is CASSVNGRPDYEQYF. The DNA reads as follows: TGTGCCAGCAGCGTAAACGGGAGGCCCGACTACGAGCAGTACTTC.